Shown below are 13 T cell receptor beta chains from a single sample sequenced in a study of naive and memory T cell subsets. The SP2 primer and nested alpha and beta constant region primers amplified ligated cDNA in four rounds. TCRdb reanalysed the 5' RACE reads using MiXCR and keeps one entry per CDR3 protein. The data contain more than 45,000 distinct CDR3 sequences, approximately 4.5% of them singletons. An oligonucleotide containing a UMI was ligated to the 3' end of TCR cDNA. The receptors shown here come from a female donor in good health.

This clonotype was detected ten times or more. The chain links TRBV6-6 to TRBJ2-6; no definite D call. The V gene lost 2 bases and the J gene lost 2 bases, with 4 bases spanning the gap. CDR3 length: 14 amino acids. In germline, CDR1 is MNHNY, CDR2 SVGAGI (reference sequence). The CDR3 nucleotides are TGTGCCAGCAGTTACGGCACTGGGGCCAACGTCCTGACTTTC. It specifies CASSYGTGANVLTF.

This clonotype was counted between two and nine times. V and J are TRBV3-1 and TRBJ2-3; D gene ambiguous. CDR1 and CDR2 (germline): LGHDT, YNNKEL (reference sequence). The CDR3 has 11 amino acids. V was cut by 4 bases and J by 6 bases, with 5 bases left in between. The CDR3 DNA sequence: TGTGCCAGCAGCCGGGTGGATACGCAGTATTTT. It translates to CASSRVDTQYF.

This clonotype was observed a handful of times. J is TRBJ1-5 and V is TRBV28; the D gene is possibly TRBD1 (5 bases). With 6 bases removed from V and 6 bases from J, the gap between germline ends came to 18 bases. CDR3 length: 15 residues. The V gene's germline CDR1 is MDHEN and CDR2 SYDVKM. DNA of the CDR3: TGTGCCAGCAGCTTTCAGGGTAGGGGAAGTCAGCCCCAGCATTTT. It encodes CASSFQGRGSQPQHF.

This clonotype was counted many times. The chain's CDR3 is CASSLFRGNSNQPQHF. The CDR3 DNA is TGTGCCAGCAGCTTATTTCGCGGAAATAGCAATCAGCCCCAGCATTTT. The genes are TRBV7-2 and TRBJ1-5; no reliable D call. The CDR3 has 16 residues. Per germline, CDR1 SGHTA and CDR2 FQGNSA. V shed 2 bases and J shed 0 bases, with 11 bases lying between them.

This clonotype came up many times. This chain connects TRBV29-1 to TRBJ2-4; D is unclear. The CDR3 extends over 14 amino acids. The V end was cut by 1 base, the J end by 2 bases, with 9 bases between. Germline assignment: CDR1 SQVTM and CDR2 ANQGSEA. The CDR3 coding sequence is TGCAGCGTTGAAGGACGTGGTCCCAAAAACATTCAGTACTTC. Protein: CSVEGRGPKNIQYF.

This clonotype was observed a few times. The V gene is TRBV24-1, the J gene TRBJ2-3, with no clear D. From germline, CDR1 is KGHDR and CDR2 SFDVKD. The CDR3 is 13 amino acids. V was trimmed by 4 bases and J by 5 bases, leaving 9 bases between them. In DNA, the CDR3 is TGTGCCACCAGTGACGGTGGGAAAGATACGCAGTATTTT. The encoded protein is CATSDGGKDTQYF.

The sample holds many counts of this clonotype. The V and J genes are TRBV4-2 and TRBJ1-5; D is ambiguous. Germline CDR1 reads LGHNA; CDR2 reads YNFKEQ. CDR3 size: 17 residues. V was clipped by 3 bases and J by 0 bases, with 15 bases between them. The CDR3 region has the DNA TGTGCCAGCAGCCAGGGTATTTTAGGGAATAGCAATCAGCCCCAGCATTTT. This codes for CASSQGILGNSNQPQHF.

In its sample, this clonotype was seen many times. The J gene is TRBJ2-1, the V gene TRBV27, with D possibly matching TRBD2 (6 bases). V was shortened by 4 bases and J by 0 bases, with 13 bases between the two germline ends. The CDR3 is made up of 16 amino acids. From germline, CDR1 is MNHEY and CDR2 SMNVEV (reference sequence). The CDR3, as DNA: TGTGCCAGCAGTTCGTTTAGCGGCCTCTCCTACAATGAGCAGTTCTTC. This encodes CASSSFSGLSYNEQFF.

As to this clonotype: A much larger clone is a single base away; this may be a read error. The genes are TRBV28 and TRBJ2-1; TRBD1 agrees at 9 bases. CDR1 and CDR2 (germline): MDHEN, SYDVKM. The CDR3 is 16 amino acids. CDR3 DNA: TGTGCCAACAGTCCGCTAGGGGACAGGGTGCCAGGTGAGCAGTTCTTC. Translated, it gives CANSPLGDRVPGEQFF.

Turning to this clonotype: It may be a read error: a sequence one base away is much more abundant. As the CDR3 is not closed by the conserved phenylalanine or tryptophan, this likely results from a read error. The rearrangement joins TRBV4-3 to TRBJ2-7, with 8 bases fitting TRBD2. V lost 0 bases and J lost 7; bases outside the gene matches: 8. The CDR3 consists of 15 residues. Germline CDR1 reads LGHNA; CDR2 reads YSLEER. This chain's CDR3 is CASSQDGAGEGEQYI. The CDR3, as DNA: TGCGCCAGCAGCCAAGATGGAGCGGGAGAGGGTGAGCAGTACATC.

This clonotype showed up just a few times. The V and J genes are TRBV6-6 and TRBJ2-7; TRBD2 matches at 7 bases. Unmatched junction bases numbered 5, after V lost 0 bases and J lost 3 bases. Germline assignment: CDR1 MNHNY and CDR2 SVGAGI (reference sequence). The CDR3 is 15 residues long. The CDR3 DNA reads TGTGCCAGCAGTTACTCCGCTAGCGGTGGCTACGAGCAGTACTTC. This translates into CASSYSASGGYEQYF.

This clonotype was detected ten times or more. The J gene is TRBJ2-3, the V gene TRBV29-1, with 7 nucleotides matching TRBD2. Germline V CDR1 and CDR2: SQVTM, ANQGSEA. This CDR3 is 16 amino acids long. V shed 6 bases, J shed 5 bases, and the junction held 17 bases outside the gene matches. DNA for the CDR3: TGCAGCGTCCTTCAGGGATCGGGAGGATTTCAAGATACGCAGTATTTT. As protein: CSVLQGSGGFQDTQYF.

This clonotype was detected ten times or more. V and J are TRBV3-1 and TRBJ2-3; the match to TRBD2 covers 9 bases. V shed 4 bases, J shed 6 bases, and the junction held 8 bases outside the gene matches. This CDR3 has 15 amino acids. Germline CDR1 is LGHDT and CDR2 is YNNKEL (reference sequence). The CDR3 sequence: CASSRLAGAGDTQYF. The CDR3 DNA follows: TGTGCCAGCAGCCGGTTAGCGGGAGCAGGGGATACGCAGTATTTT.